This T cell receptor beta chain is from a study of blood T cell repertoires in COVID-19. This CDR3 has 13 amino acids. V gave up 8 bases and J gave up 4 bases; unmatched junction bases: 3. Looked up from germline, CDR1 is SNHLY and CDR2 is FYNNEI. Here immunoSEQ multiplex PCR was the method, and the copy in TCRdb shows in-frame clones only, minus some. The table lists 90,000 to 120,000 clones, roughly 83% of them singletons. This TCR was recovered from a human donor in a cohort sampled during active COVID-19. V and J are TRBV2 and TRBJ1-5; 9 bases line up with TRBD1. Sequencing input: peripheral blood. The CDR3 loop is CASGGTGNQPQHF. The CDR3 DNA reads TGTGCCAGCGGTGGGACAGGGAATCAGCCCCAGCATTTT.